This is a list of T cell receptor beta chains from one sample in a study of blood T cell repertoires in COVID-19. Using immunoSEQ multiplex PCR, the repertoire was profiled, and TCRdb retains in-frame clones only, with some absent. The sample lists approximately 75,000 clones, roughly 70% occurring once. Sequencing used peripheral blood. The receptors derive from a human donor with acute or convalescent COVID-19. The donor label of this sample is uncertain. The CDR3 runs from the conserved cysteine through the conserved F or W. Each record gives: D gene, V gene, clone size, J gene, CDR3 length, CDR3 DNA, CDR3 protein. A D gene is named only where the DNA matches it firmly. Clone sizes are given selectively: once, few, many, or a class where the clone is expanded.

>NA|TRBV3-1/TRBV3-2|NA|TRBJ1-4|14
TGTGCCAGCAGCCAAGATGCGGGGTCGGAAAAACTGTTTTTT
CASSQDAGSEKLFF
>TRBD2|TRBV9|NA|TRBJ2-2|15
TGTGCCAGCAGACCAAGCGGGAGTGGCACCGGGGAGCTGTTTTTT
CASRPSGSGTGELFF
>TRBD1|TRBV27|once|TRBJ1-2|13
TGTGCCAGCAGTAGGGACAGGGTTAATGGCTACACCTTC
CASSRDRVNGYTF
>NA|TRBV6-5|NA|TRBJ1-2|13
TGTGCCAGCAGTTCAGGTGGCGACTATGGCTACACCTTC
CASSSGGDYGYTF
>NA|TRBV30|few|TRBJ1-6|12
TGTGCCTGGAGTAACGGTCCTCCACCCCTCCACTTT
CAWSNGPPPLHF
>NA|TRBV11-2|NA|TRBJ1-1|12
TGTGCCAGCAGCTTAGATGACAGTGAAGCTTTCTTT
CASSLDDSEAFF
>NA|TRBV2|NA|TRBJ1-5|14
TGTGCCAGCAGGCCCGAGGCGGGGAGCCAGCCCCAGCATTTT
CASRPEAGSQPQHF
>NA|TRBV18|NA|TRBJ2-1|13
TGTGCCAGCTCACGGAACAGGGAGTCTGAGCAGTTCTTC
CASSRNRESEQFF
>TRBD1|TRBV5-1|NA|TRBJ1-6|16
TGCGCCAGCAGCTCCACCCCGACAGGGGGAGGATCACCCCTCCACTTT
CASSSTPTGGGSPLHF
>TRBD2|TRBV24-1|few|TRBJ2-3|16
TGTGCCACCAGTACCTCGGGGGGGGTGGGCACAGATACGCAGTATTTT
CATSTSGGVGTDTQYF
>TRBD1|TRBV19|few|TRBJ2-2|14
TGTGCCAGTCGGACAGGGCCGAACACCGGGGAGCTGTTTTTT
CASRTGPNTGELFF
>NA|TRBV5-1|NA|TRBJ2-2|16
TGCGCCAGCAGCTTGGACCCTAGTTCGACCACCGGGGAGCTGTTTTTT
CASSLDPSSTTGELFF
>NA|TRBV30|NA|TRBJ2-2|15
TGTGCCTGGAGGAGGTCCATAACGAACACCGGGGAGCTGTTTTTT
CAWRRSITNTGELFF
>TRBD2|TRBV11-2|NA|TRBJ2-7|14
TGTGCCAGCAGCTTGGCGGGGGTCCCTTCACAGCAGTACTTC
CASSLAGVPSQQYF
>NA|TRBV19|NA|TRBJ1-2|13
TGTGCCAGTAGTTTCGGACTAGACTATGGCTACACCTTC
CASSFGLDYGYTF